The 10 T cell receptor beta chains given below trace back to one sample, sequenced in a study of cytomegalovirus exposure and HLA in healthy donors. PCR employed 60 Vbeta and 13 Jbeta primers. TCRdb keeps only in-frame clones here, not all; method: immunoSEQ multiplex PCR. This repertoire shows some 170,000 clones, just over 70% found once; its top ten account for 4.7%. Sequencing was done on a sample of PBMCs. These receptors all stem from a man aged 18 to 30 in good health and CMV-seropositive.

The rearrangement uses TRBV6-5 and TRBJ2-5; TRBD2 matches at 7 bases. The CDR3 consists of 14 residues. Trimming removed 0 bases from V and 3 bases from J; junction bases left unmatched: 1. Germline V gene data show CDR1 as MNHEY and CDR2 as SVGAGI. The CDR3 nucleotides read TGTGCCAGCAGTTACTCGGGAGGGGAAGAGACCCAGTACTTC. Amino acid sequence: CASSYSGGEETQYF.

V is TRBV27 and J is TRBJ2-1, with 10 bases lining up with TRBD2. The V gene's germline CDR1 is MNHEY and CDR2 SMNVEV (reference sequence). After removal of 8 bases from V and 4 bases from J, the junction contained 8 bases not matched to a gene. The CDR3 is 15 residues long. The CDR3 bases are TGTGCCAGCTATACCGGGACTAGCGTTTACAATGAGCAGTTCTTC. It encodes CASYTGTSVYNEQFF.

In its sample, this clone was seen a few times. V gene TRBV11-2 combines with J gene TRBJ1-6; D call uncertain. The CDR3 contains 14 residues. The V and J ends lost 6 bases and 9 bases respectively, with 15 bases between them. Germline V gene lookup returns CDR1 SGHAT and CDR2 FQNNGV. The DNA of the CDR3 is TGTGCCAGCAGTCCCCCCGGGAGTGTTTCACCCCTCCACTTT. It translates to CASSPPGSVSPLHF.

This clone was recorded a few times. This rearrangement joins TRBV6-5 to TRBJ1-2; 7 bases are a match to TRBD1. Trimming at V came to 6 bases and at J to 7 bases, leaving 5 bases not matched to a gene. The CDR3 runs to 12 residues. Germline CDR1 reads MNHEY; CDR2 reads SVGAGI. As DNA, the CDR3 is TGTGCCAGCAGCACAGGGGTCCGTGGCTACACCTTC. It codes for CASSTGVRGYTF.

The chain uses TRBV14 and TRBJ2-1; D ambiguous. This CDR3 has 16 amino acids. The V end lost 2 bases, the J end lost 0 bases, and 11 bases lay between the germline ends. CDR1 and CDR2 from the germline V gene are SGHDN and FVKESK. CDR3 loop: CASSQNLPSSYNEQFF. The CDR3 nucleotides are TGTGCCAGCAGCCAAAACTTACCAAGCTCCTACAATGAGCAGTTCTTC.

This chain uses TRBV11-2 with TRBJ1-4, with 8 bases matching TRBD1. CDR1 and CDR2 (germline): SGHAT, FQNNGV. The CDR3 spans 15 residues. The J segment lost 4 bases and the V segment lost 3 bases, leaving 4 bases of the junction unmatched. The CDR3 DNA reads TGTGCCAGCAGCTTTTCAGACAGGGGTAATGAAAAACTGTTTTTT. This sequence encodes CASSFSDRGNEKLFF. The whole variable domain, filled in from reference TRBV11-2 and TRBJ1-4, reads EAGVAQSPRYKIIEKRQSVAFWCNPISGHATLYWYQQILGQGPKLLIQFQNNGVVDDSQLPKDRFSAERLKGVDSTLKIQPAKLEDSAVYLCASSFSDRGNEKLFFGSGTQLSVL.

The chain joins TRBV7-9 to TRBJ1-3, with TRBD1 matching over 7 bases. Trimming cost V 5 bases and J 0 bases; bases outside gene matches: 7. The CDR3 extends over 16 amino acids. The germline V gene encodes CDR1 SEHNR and CDR2 FQNEAQ (reference sequence). CDR3 in DNA: TGTGCCAGCAGCCCCGGGACAGTCTTCTCTGGAAACACCATATATTTT. It yields the protein CASSPGTVFSGNTIYF.

This clone was picked up a small number of times. The chain combines TRBV5-6 with TRBJ1-2; D gene ambiguous. Between the trimmed V and J ends, which lost 6 bases and 1 base, there was a span of 10 bases. This CDR3 region has 13 residues. Germline V gene data show CDR1 as SGHDT and CDR2 as YYEEEE. CDR3: CASTQSFNYGYTF. CDR3 DNA: TGTGCCAGCACCCAGTCCTTTAACTATGGCTACACCTTC. The variable domain in full, completed from reference TRBV5-6 and TRBJ1-2, reads DAGVTQSPTHLIKTRGQQVTLRCSPKSGHDTVSWYQQALGQGPQFIFQYYEEEERQRGNFPDRFSGHQFPNYSSELNVNALLLGDSALYLCASTQSFNYGYTFGSGTRLTVV.

The rearrangement uses TRBV27 and TRBJ1-4; 7 bases match TRBD1. Germline CDR1 reads MNHEY; CDR2 reads SMNVEV (reference sequence). The V gene end was trimmed by 5 bases and the J gene end by 4 bases; junction bases not matched to a gene: 4. This CDR3 contains 14 residues. The CDR3 nucleotides are TGTGCCAGCAGTGCAGGGGGATTTAATGAAAAACTGTTTTTT. It yields the protein CASSAGGFNEKLFF.

The rearrangement joins TRBV21-1 to TRBJ2-7; TRBD2 is the table's D call and was not checked against the DNA. TRBV21-1 is a pseudogene segment. The CDR3 sequence is 15 residues long. The CDR3 coding sequence is TGTGCCAGCAGCAATCACTCGCGGGCGTTCTACGAGCAGTACGTC. Translating it yields CASSNHSRAFYEQYV.